Below, one T cell receptor beta chain is given with its context. Its antigen specificity is not known. Mismatch with germline at one junction end may stem from a read error. This entry is derived from a study of cytomegalovirus exposure and HLA in healthy donors (dated 2017 in TCRdb). About the study as a whole: An earlier analysis of roughly 570 of the donors reported 276 Gb of sequence data and 117 million unique TCR beta sequences obtained from about 179 million T cells. Typing coverage varied by locus: roughly 629-640 donors for A, B, C, DRB1 and DQB1; 500 to 550 for DQA1; about 590 for DPA1; 450 to 480 for DPB1. In addition to the first cohort of hundreds of subjects, a separate validation cohort of around 110 different subjects was used. A later genetic analysis used genome-wide SNP genotypes for about 60% of the roughly 670 donors, treating that subset as a discovery cohort. In the later analysis, no new phenotypic data were used to find candidate immune exposures; instead, reliance was placed on TCR beta sequences and their occurrence across donors. Donor age, sex, ethnicity and CMV serostatus were compiled alongside the repertoire data. The study profiled the T cell repertoires of 500 to 800 subjects by immunosequencing and related them to cytomegalovirus serostatus. Across around 400 genotyped donors of the cohort, an average of approximately 220,000 unique TCR beta nucleotide sequences per donor were sequenced, and 15% to 20% of those sequences were non-productive. HLA typing included class I and class II loci at four-digit resolution. Among the approximately 420 genotyped donors, roughly 80% belonged to the genetic ancestry cluster associated with self-reported Caucasian donors. Because of strong linkage in the cohort, a few DR-DQ haplotypes were treated as single units for association and clustering. The aim of the study was to test whether cataloging public T cell receptors could identify signatures of past pathogen exposure. To study patterns of TCR occurrence, a later analysis re-analyzed previously published TCR beta repertoires from under 750 donors and added high-resolution HLA genotyping. Roughly 320 gigabases of sequencing data and roughly 81 million unique TCR sequences made up an early release that covered about 640 HLA-typed donors. High-throughput TCR immunosequencing, statistical association of individual TCRs with disease status, and machine learning were combined to predict cytomegalovirus infection status. All discovery cohort repertoires had been generated using a single sequencing platform. To decide whether each TCR beta V gene segment behaved as functional or pseudogenic, an earlier analysis of some 600 of the donors relied on high-throughput TCR beta sequencing.

What the research found in general, with its limitations: Cytomegalovirus status was reported to be diagnosed by the classifier with high specificity and sensitivity in both the original and validation cohorts. For the cohort, immune exposure information was limited to CMV serostatus. Compared with the approximately 670-donor mean, donors in an Asian-associated ancestry cluster had fewer N-insertions in productive TCRs, according to a later genetic analysis. In a later analysis, HLA-associated TCR beta chains showed more clonal expansion and lower generation probabilities than non-associated chains that were equally common. According to the authors, the approach could potentially be generalized to other disease states and immunological phenotypes. HLA typing was unavailable for some donors at each locus, so association tests used only the typed subset. A further reported finding was that TCR beta sequences accurately predicted the HLA-A and HLA-B alleles for most subjects in the first cohort. Sequencing depth was assumed to be roughly uniform across donors in the presence/absence analyses, though that assumption may not hold. In a later analysis, about 17,000 TCR beta sequences were associated with specific HLA alleles at a false discovery rate of 0.05. According to a later analysis, TCR association rates differed among HLA loci, with DRB1 alleles showing the most associated TCRs and HLA-C alleles showing the fewest. A cluster of highly shared sequence variants was judged likely to represent a technical artifact of the sequencing pipeline. In vitro tests confirmed that three of the cytomegalovirus-associated TCR beta chains recognize cytomegalovirus antigens. A later analysis reported that several top co-occurrence clusters appeared linked to parvovirus B19, influenza, CMV and Epstein-Barr virus. Linkage disequilibrium might explain the correlated functional status among segregating V segments, but an unknown experimental factor could not be ruled out. When HLA alleles, especially DR and DQ, strongly co-occurred, attributing TCR associations to individual alleles was difficult. In this cohort, only TCR beta chains were sequenced, and detectable features were limited by the absence of alpha or paired-chain data. In an earlier analysis of roughly 560 of the donors, most TCR beta V segments were observed in productive rearrangements about 90% or about 30% of the time, broadly matching IMGT annotations. In the study, 150 to 200 TCR beta chains were listed as associated with cytomegalovirus. Because counts were too low, about 18 rarely observed V segments, including chromosome 9 orphons, were excluded from the earlier analysis of fewer than 650 of the donors. A later analysis found that most CMV-associated TCR beta chains appeared HLA-restricted, with HLA associations seemingly driven largely by CMV exposure. While some public TCRs were present in many individuals, most TCR sequences turned up only very rarely across donors. V-gene and J-gene trimming of TCR beta chains was associated with a missense DCLRE1C variant in a later genetic analysis, and the association was replicated in an independent cohort.

In total, 630 or so healthy bone marrow donors made up the cohort. At the time of sampling, all cohort members were nominally healthy, though unrecorded immune exposures were likely present. The donor was CMV seronegative and was included in the group of under 450 seronegative cohort members. A peripheral blood sample was collected from each donor, and TCR beta sequencing was performed on peripheral blood mononuclear cells. Genomic DNA was extracted from the blood cell samples with the Qiagen DNeasy Blood Extraction Kit. The library was generated by the immunoSEQ multiplex PCR assay. For the multiplex PCR, a mixture combining 60 forward primers for TCR Vbeta segments and 13 reverse primers for TCR Jbeta segments was used. The CDR3 region of rearranged TCR beta genes was amplified from genomic DNA with a multiplex PCR assay. On the Illumina HiSeq System, the amplified TCR beta libraries were sequenced as 87-base-pair reads. As for the original processing: A later analysis tallied about 77 million unique TCR beta chains across the 666 repertoires, and about 12 million of those chains were shared by two or more donors. A nearest-neighbor algorithm error-corrected the raw reads and collapsed the reads into unique sequences, merging closely related sequences to remove PCR and sequencing errors. Alignment of CDR3 sequences to IMGT reference sequences was used to assign V, D and J gene segments. For a sequence to be retained, a match of at least six nucleotides was required to both a V gene segment and a J gene segment. A rearrangement was called productive if the CDR3 had no stop codons and remained in frame with V and J, and every other rearrangement was called non-productive. Following IMGT convention, CDR3 was defined as the stretch from the second conserved V-encoded cysteine to the conserved J-encoded phenylalanine. The earlier analysis of a few hundred of the donors excluded any sequence lacking an unambiguous match to a single V gene segment. In an earlier analysis of 587 of the donors, V segments were called functional above 56.7% productive rearrangements and were called segregating when the between-donor standard deviation exceeded 5%. To diagnose cytomegalovirus status from the catalog of TCR beta chain sequences, a statistical classification framework was built. V and J gene assignment, in a later analysis, came from comparing TCR nucleotide sequences with IMGT/GENE-DB human TR gene sequences. In a later analysis, CDR3 sequences and most-parsimonious VDJ recombination scenarios were assigned using the TCRdist pipeline. A later analysis defined each TCR beta chain by its CDR3 amino acid sequence plus V-gene family, and excluded reads lacking a unique V-gene family. A later analysis removed several hundred highly shared, low-generation-probability nucleotide sequences to deal with suspected cross-contamination and a sequencing artifact. A later analysis calculated a clonal expansion index for each public chain from normalized within-repertoire ranks of inferred template counts. In a later analysis, generation probabilities were computed using a VDJ recombination model fitted to out-of-frame rearrangements, and the results were checked against IGoR. A later analysis scored TCR-TCR, TCR-HLA and TCR-CMV co-occurrence with hypergeometric tests, applying a repertoire-size bias correction to TCR pairs. To estimate false discovery rates, a later analysis permuted the HLA or CMV assignments 20 times. In a later analysis, co-occurring TCRs were grouped using DBSCAN, with TCRdist sequence similarity added in when clustering inside HLA-allele-positive subsets. For co-occurrence clustering, repertoires with fewer than 30,000 or more than 120,000 public chains were excluded, along with roughly five repertoires with anomalous nucleotide sharing. This immuneACCESS table, as held by TCRdb, lists in-frame sequences with V and J called but not all clones. Of the missing ones, under half trace to an unresolved V gene in checked studies; the others have no known cause. V and J calls and clone size are copied from that table; D and trimming were computed from the DNA. This sample is represented by roughly 140,000 clones; around three quarters of them were singletons. About 2.2% of the sample comes from the top ten.

This receptor was identified in a man younger than 45 in good health and CMV-seronegative. The sample was PBMCs.

The sequenced DNA: TGTTCCAGCAGCTTTGGACAGGGGGTCACCGGGGAGCTGTTTTTT. This translates into CSSSFGQGVTGELFF. The chain is assembled from TRBV7-9 and TRBJ2-2; 10 bases in between match TRBD1. The CDR3 spans 15 residues, from the cysteine through the phenylalanine. CDR3 DNA is the only sequence kept; it has 45 bases, read in frame from the first base. According to the germline V gene (reference sequence), CDR1 reads SEHNR and CDR2 reads FQNEAQ.